These T cell receptor beta chains were read from a single sample in a study of CD8 T cells in ankylosing spondylitis. TCRdb recomputed calls from the 5' RACE reads with MiXCR, one row per CDR3 protein. The sample contains around 25,000 distinct CDR3 sequences, roughly 2.5% of which appear only once. The sample comprised blood, either unsorted or a sorted T cell fraction (not recorded which). The receptors originated from a female donor with ankylosing spondylitis or in good health (not recorded which). Each CDR3 is given with its conserved first and last residue. A D gene is named only where the DNA matches it firmly. Size tells how often a clone was seen (once, few, many) or the class of an expanded clone, and some rows leave it out.

v_gene	d_gene	j_gene	abundance	CDR3nt	CDR3aa
TRBV9	-	TRBJ2-3	many	TGTGCCAGCAGCGTAGAGGGACCACCTGGGCGCACAGATACGCAGTATTTT	CASSVEGPPGRTDTQYF
TRBV9	-	TRBJ2-7	many	TGTGCCAGCAGCGTAGGCCCAAGGGCCTACGAGCAGTACTTC	CASSVGPRAYEQYF
TRBV9	-	TRBJ1-1	many	TGTGCCAGCAGCGTAATTTCGGGGGGGGCTGAAGCTTTCTTT	CASSVISGGAEAFF
TRBV9	-	TRBJ2-3	many	TGTGCCAGCAGTGAAGATGGCCTTAGTACGCAGTATTTT	CASSEDGLSTQYF
TRBV9	TRBD2	TRBJ2-3	many	TGTGCCAGCAGCGCCGGGGTGAGCGGGAGGGCCATCGGCACAGATACGCAGTATTTT	CASSAGVSGRAIGTDTQYF
TRBV9	-	TRBJ2-3	-	TGTGCCAGCAGCCCCATGATGGGCACAGATACGCAGTATTTT	CASSPMMGTDTQYF
TRBV9	TRBD2	TRBJ2-1	many	TGTGCCAGCAGCCCCCGGACTAGCGGGCTGGCCCACAATGAGCAGTTCTTC	CASSPRTSGLAHNEQFF
TRBV9	-	TRBJ2-4	medium-sized	TGTGCCAGCAGCGTAGGGACCGAAAGCATTCAGTACTTC	CASSVGTESIQYF
TRBV9	-	TRBJ2-2	many	TGTGCCAGCAGCCGATCTGGCGGAGCGAACACCGGGGAGCTGTTTTTT	CASSRSGGANTGELFF
TRBV9	TRBD2	TRBJ2-3	medium-sized	TGTGCCAGCAGCCTACCATCCGGGACTAGCGGTTACACAGATACGCAGTATTTT	CASSLPSGTSGYTDTQYF
TRBV9	TRBD1	TRBJ2-7	medium-sized	TGTGCCAGCAACCCAGGAACAGGGGACTACGAGCAGTACTTC	CASNPGTGDYEQYF
TRBV9	TRBD2	TRBJ2-1	many	TGTGCCAGCAGCGAAGGAGCGGGGGTCTCCTACAATGAGCAGTTCTTC	CASSEGAGVSYNEQFF
TRBV9	TRBD1	TRBJ1-3	many	TGTGCCAGCAGCCCCACCCAGGGGGCTGGAAACACCATATATTTT	CASSPTQGAGNTIYF
TRBV9	-	TRBJ2-5	many	TGTGCCAGCAGCGTAGGAATGGCCCAAGAGACCCAGTACTTC	CASSVGMAQETQYF
TRBV9	-	TRBJ2-1	many	TGTGCCAGCAGCGTAGGGCGAAGCCCCTACAATGAGCAGTTCTTC	CASSVGRSPYNEQFF
TRBV9	-	TRBJ2-2	many	TGTGCCAGCAGCGTAGAATCACATACGAACACCGGGGAGCTGTTTTTT	CASSVESHTNTGELFF
TRBV9	TRBD1	TRBJ2-7	many	TGTGCCAGCAGCGTAGGAGGGACAGGGGGCTCCTACGAGCAGTACTTC	CASSVGGTGGSYEQYF
TRBV9	TRBD2	TRBJ2-4	many	TGTGCCAGCAGCGTAGCCGGGACTACCAAAAACATTCAGTACTTC	CASSVAGTTKNIQYF
TRBV9	-	TRBJ2-2	many	TGTGCCAGCAGCGTAGCCCAGGGTGACACCGGGGAGCTGTTTTTT	CASSVAQGDTGELFF
TRBV9	TRBD1	TRBJ1-1	many	TGTGCCAGCAGCCCAGGGGGGGGTAGTAGCACTGAAGCTTTCTTT	CASSPGGGSSTEAFF
TRBV9	-	TRBJ2-1	many	TGTGCCAGCAGCCCCCGGGGCCCTGGTTCAGGTGAGCAGTTCTTC	CASSPRGPGSGEQFF
TRBV9	TRBD1	TRBJ2-4	many	TGTGCCAGCAGCGTAGGGACAGGCCCTGAAAACATTCAGTACTTC	CASSVGTGPENIQYF
TRBV9	-	TRBJ2-1	many	TGTGCCAGCAGCGTAGGCCCCGCCGGGAGCGGCAATGAGCAGTTCTTC	CASSVGPAGSGNEQFF
TRBV9	-	TRBJ2-1	many	TGTGCCAGCAGCGTGGCTCATGAGCAGTTCTTC	CASSVAHEQFF
TRBV9	-	TRBJ2-7	many	TGTGCCAGCAGCGCCCACGTGGGCGAGCAGTACTTC	CASSAHVGEQYF
TRBV9	-	TRBJ2-5	many	TGTGCCAGCAGCGTAGGTGTGGGGGCACGAGAGACCCAGTACTTC	CASSVGVGARETQYF